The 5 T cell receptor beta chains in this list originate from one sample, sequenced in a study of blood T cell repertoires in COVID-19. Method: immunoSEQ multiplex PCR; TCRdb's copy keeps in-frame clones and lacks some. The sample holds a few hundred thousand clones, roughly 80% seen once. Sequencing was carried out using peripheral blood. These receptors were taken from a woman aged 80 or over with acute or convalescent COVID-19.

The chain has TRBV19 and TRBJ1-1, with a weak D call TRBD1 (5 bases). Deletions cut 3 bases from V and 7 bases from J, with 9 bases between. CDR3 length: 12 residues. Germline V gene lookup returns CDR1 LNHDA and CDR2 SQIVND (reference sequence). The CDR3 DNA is TGTGCCAGTAGTATTCAGGGATTTGAAGCTTTCTTT. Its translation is CASSIQGFEAFF. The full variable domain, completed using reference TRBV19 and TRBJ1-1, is DGGITQSPKYLFRKEGQNVTLSCEQNLNHDAMYWYRQDPGQGLRLIYYSQIVNDFQKGDIAEGYSVSREKKESFPLTVTSAQKNPTAFYLCASSIQGFEAFFGQGTRLTVV.

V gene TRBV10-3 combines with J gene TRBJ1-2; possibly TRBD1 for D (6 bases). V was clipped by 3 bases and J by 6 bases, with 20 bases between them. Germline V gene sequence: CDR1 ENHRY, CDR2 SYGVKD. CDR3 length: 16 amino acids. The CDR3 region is CAISERDTRGDDGYTF. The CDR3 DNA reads TGTGCCATCAGTGAAAGGGACACGAGGGGAGACGATGGCTACACCTTC.

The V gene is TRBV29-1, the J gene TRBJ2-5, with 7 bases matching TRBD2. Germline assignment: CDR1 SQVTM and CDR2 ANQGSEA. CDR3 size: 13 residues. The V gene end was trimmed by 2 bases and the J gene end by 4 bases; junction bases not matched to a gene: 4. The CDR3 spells CSVEKTSRETQYF. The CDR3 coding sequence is TGCAGCGTTGAAAAGACTAGCCGAGAGACCCAGTACTTC.

The CDR3 DNA follows: TGTGCCATCAGTGATGGGGGGAATCAGCCCCAGCATTTT. Translating gives CAISDGGNQPQHF. The chain has TRBV10-3 and TRBJ1-5; D possibly corresponds to TRBD1 (5 bases). V shed 3 bases and J shed 4 bases, with 7 bases lying between them. The CDR3 is 13 residues long. CDR1 ENHRY and CDR2 SYGVKD come from the germline V gene.

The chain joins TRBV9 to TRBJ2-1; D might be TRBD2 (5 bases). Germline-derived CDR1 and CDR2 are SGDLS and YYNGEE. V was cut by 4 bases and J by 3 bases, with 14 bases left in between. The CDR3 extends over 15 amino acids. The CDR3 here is CASSTGSTGYNEQFF. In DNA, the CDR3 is TGTGCCAGCAGCACGGGGAGCACGGGCTACAATGAGCAGTTCTTC.